Shown below are 10 T cell receptor beta chains from a single sample sequenced in a study of blood T cell repertoires in COVID-19. This table comes from immunoSEQ multiplex PCR, and its TCRdb copy is limited to in-frame clones, with some not included. The sample lists 350,000 or so clones, more than 70% occurring once. The sequenced sample consisted of peripheral blood. These receptors all stem from a man aged 25-45 years with active or convalescent COVID-19.

The rearrangement joins TRBV6-5 to TRBJ1-2, with TRBD1 identical over 7 bases. Trimming removed 6 bases from V and 4 bases from J; junction bases left unmatched: 8. CDR3 length: 14 residues. From germline, CDR1 is MNHEY and CDR2 SVGAGI. Written as DNA, the CDR3 is TGTGCCAGCAGAGCTTCGGGACAGATCTATGGCTACACCTTC. This codes for CASRASGQIYGYTF.

The DNA of the CDR3 is TGTGCCAGCAGCTTAGACGGGCAGGGAACCACTGAAGCTTTCTTT. It yields the protein CASSLDGQGTTEAFF. The chain employs TRBV11-2 and TRBJ1-1; a possible D gene is TRBD1 (5 bases). The CDR3 is made up of 15 amino acids. Germline V lookup: CDR1 SGHAT, CDR2 FQNNGV. V was trimmed by 0 bases and J by 4 bases, leaving 12 bases between them.

This CDR3 is CASILGRAGYTF. CDR3 DNA sequence: TGTGCCAGCATCCTGGGGAGGGCTGGCTACACCTTC. The chain is built from TRBV2 and TRBJ1-2; no reliable D call. There are 12 residues in the CDR3. V dropped 7 bases and J dropped 7 bases, with 13 bases sitting between them. In germline, CDR1 is SNHLY, CDR2 FYNNEI.

The chain couples TRBV9 to TRBJ2-1; 9 bases are shared with TRBD2. Unmatched junction bases numbered 15, after V lost 4 bases and J lost 7 bases. Germline CDR1 and CDR2: SGDLS and YYNGEE. The CDR3 is made up of 17 amino acids. CDR3 nucleotide sequence: TGTGCCAGCAGCTTAACCCCTCCAGCGGGGGGAAAGAATGAGCAGTTCTTC. Protein: CASSLTPPAGGKNEQFF.

This clone was counted a few times. The chain joins TRBV5-1 to TRBJ2-2; a weak D match, TRBD1 (5 bases). The germline V gene encodes CDR1 SGHRS and CDR2 YFSETQ. Trimming shortened V by 0 bases and J by 4 bases, and 10 bases separated the two germline ends. This CDR3 contains 15 residues. This CDR3 reads CASSLAMQGTGELFF. The CDR3 DNA reads TGCGCCAGCAGCTTGGCTATGCAGGGCACCGGGGAGCTGTTTTTT.

This chain links TRBV7-8 with TRBJ1-2, with 8 bases that match TRBD1. There are 15 residues in the CDR3. The V gene's germline CDR1 is SGHVS and CDR2 FQNEAQ. The junction had 5 bases not matched to a gene; V was cut back by 2 bases and J by 3 bases. The CDR3: CASSLRTGKDYGYTF. The CDR3 DNA is TGTGCCAGCAGCTTACGGACAGGGAAGGACTATGGCTACACCTTC.

The chain is built from TRBV30 and TRBJ1-6; tentative D call: TRBD1 (6 bases). CDR1 GTSNPN and CDR2 SVGIG come from the germline V gene (reference sequence). Trimming took 7 bases from V and 8 from J, leaving 12 bases between them. This CDR3 has 12 residues. As DNA, the CDR3 is TGTGCCTCCGCAGGGGAAGATTCACCCCTCCACTTT. Its protein is CASAGEDSPLHF.

This chain connects TRBV6-6 to TRBJ1-2, with a possible D match to TRBD1 (6 bases). This CDR3 spans 13 amino acids. CDR1 is MNHNY, CDR2 SVGAGI, per germline (reference sequence). V lost 5 bases to trimming and J lost 5 bases, with 12 bases between them. CDR3 sequence reads: CASSLGDTYGYTF. CDR3 DNA sequence: TGTGCCAGCAGTCTCGGGGACACTTATGGCTACACCTTC.

This clone was found a few times. The chain recombines TRBV24-1 with TRBJ2-3; TRBD1 is a possible D gene (5 bases). V gave up 4 bases and J gave up 6 bases, with 13 bases separating them. The V gene's germline CDR1 is KGHDR and CDR2 SFDVKD. This CDR3 contains 14 residues. Written as DNA, the CDR3 is TGTGCCACCAGTGACCGACAGTCTAGGGATACGCAGTATTTT. It translates to CATSDRQSRDTQYF.

V usage is TRBV11-2 and J usage is TRBJ2-6; tentatively, D is TRBD1 (6 bases). V dropped 5 bases and J dropped 0 bases, with 17 bases sitting between them. Germline V gene lookup returns CDR1 SGHAT and CDR2 FQNNGV. The CDR3 totals 18 residues. The CDR3 is CASSPRGQFGSGANVLTF. As DNA, the CDR3 is TGTGCCAGCAGCCCCCGAGGACAGTTCGGCTCTGGGGCCAACGTCCTGACTTTC.